This T cell receptor beta chain is from a study of T cell changes during pregnancy in multiple sclerosis. As to this clone: The same CDR3 arises from other DNA sequences in this sample as well.

Profiling relied on immunoSEQ multiplex PCR, and the TCRdb table lists in-frame clones only, not all of them. This sample has roughly 38,000 clones, with around 90% found just once. Deletions cut 2 bases from V and 2 bases from J, with 9 bases between. The CDR3 covers 15 residues. Germline V gene sequence: CDR1 LNHDA, CDR2 SQIVND (reference sequence). The chain combines TRBV19 with TRBJ2-2, with D possibly being TRBD2 (5 bases). The sequence derives from a female donor with multiple sclerosis, enrolled in a pregnancy study. Specimen: CD8+ T cells from peripheral blood mononuclear cells, collected in the first trimester of pregnancy. The CDR3, as DNA: TGTGCCAGTAGTATAACCGGGGTTAACACCGGGGAGCTGTTTTTT. Protein product: CASSITGVNTGELFF. The entire variable domain, with the rest obtained from reference TRBV19 and TRBJ2-2, is as follows: DGGITQSPKYLFRKEGQNVTLSCEQNLNHDAMYWYRQDPGQGLRLIYYSQIVNDFQKGDIAEGYSVSREKKESFPLTVTSAQKNPTAFYLCASSITGVNTGELFFGEGSRLTVL.